This T cell receptor beta chain appears in the sequencing data of a study of blood T cells in healthy people across ages. Whole-study results and caveats: TCR beta diversity, measured per million T cells, fell in a roughly linear way with age.

It was with a sample-barcoded 5' primer and a J-beta primer mix that a second PCR of roughly 7 to 12 cycles was run. TCRdb reanalysed the 5' RACE reads using MiXCR and keeps one entry per CDR3 protein. The sample contains roughly 800,000 distinct CDR3 sequences, about three fifths of which appear only once. As concerns this clonotype: The antigen is undetermined.

Those donating, healthy Caucasian individuals from Russia, were aged about 6 to 100. Germline loops: CDR1 SQVTM, CDR2 ANQGSEA. The CDR3 covers 15 residues. Deletions cut 5 bases from V and 5 bases from J, with 19 bases between. The chain joins TRBV29-1 to TRBJ2-1; the D is unclear. The sample taken for sequencing was blood. The sequence was collected from a man younger than 45 in good health. CDR3 nucleotides: TGCAGCGTTCGGTACGAGGAGCTCGGTAACAATGAGCAGTTCTTC. Amino acids: CSVRYEELGNNEQFF.